Listed below are T cell receptor beta chains from one sample, sequenced in a study of CXCR3-negative and CXCR3-positive naive CD8 T cells. TCRdb re-called the 5' RACE reads and gives one entry per CDR3 protein, without DNA. Its table lists fewer than 90,000 distinct CDR3 sequences. Sequenced sample: naive CXCR3- CD8+ T cells from blood. All receptors come from a human donor in good health. Some clones in this sample may be carry-over from other donors' samples. Each CDR3 is given with its conserved first and last residue. Clone size appears in some rows only: once, few, many, or a class for an expanded clone.

v_gene	j_gene	abundance	CDR3aa
TRBV27	TRBJ2-1	NA	CASSPARLKLDEQFF
TRBV10-3	TRBJ2-2	NA	CAIGTENTGELFF
TRBV29-1	TRBJ1-4	NA	CSVRAGDEKLFF
TRBV5-1	TRBJ2-1	NA	CASGSTGGDYNEQFF
TRBV29-1	TRBJ2-1	NA	CSVVGQGIYNEQFF
TRBV29-1	TRBJ2-7	NA	CSVEDREDYEQYF
TRBV29-1	TRBJ2-3	NA	CSIFTGGTDTQYF
TRBV7-8	TRBJ2-7	NA	CASSFGTSGEQYF
TRBV6-4	TRBJ2-3	NA	CASSESLAGGPDTQYF
TRBV5-4	TRBJ2-5	NA	CASSLDPGGETQYF
TRBV29-1	TRBJ1-4	NA	CSVEVPFPVPGSSTNEKLFF
TRBV6-2/TRBV6-3	TRBJ2-7	NA	CASSYSGTPPHEQYF
TRBV29-1	TRBJ2-2	NA	CSVEGPDRGRGTGELFF
TRBV20-1	TRBJ2-7	NA	CSARARQGAHEQYF
TRBV29-1	TRBJ1-1	NA	CSVEWDGASFGEAFF
TRBV7-6	TRBJ2-2	NA	CASRYSTESNTGELFF
TRBV7-6	TRBJ2-7	NA	CASSLGISGQSSYEQYF
TRBV29-1	TRBJ2-2	NA	CSVSGSGELFF
TRBV29-1	TRBJ1-2	NA	CSAEQTLYGYTF
TRBV5-1	TRBJ2-7	NA	CASSLAGISYEQYF
TRBV7-3	TRBJ2-5	NA	CASSLLGAGTQYF
TRBV14	TRBJ1-5	NA	CASSQGTGGWPQHF
TRBV29-1	TRBJ2-7	NA	CSVEGVGTGTHEQYF
TRBV29-1	TRBJ1-2	NA	CSVEDRVDYGYTF
TRBV29-1	TRBJ1-2	medium-sized	CSVLGQTNYGYTF
TRBV6-5	TRBJ1-1	NA	CASSYSRRLAEAFF